A selection of T cell receptor beta chains follows, all from one sample in a study of Ad26.COV2.S vaccination and SARS-CoV-2 variants. The repertoire was sequenced with immunoSEQ multiplex PCR; TCRdb's copy has only in-frame clones and lacks some. The sample lists 350,000 to 450,000 clones, 70% to 90% occurring once. Sequences were derived from peripheral blood, sampled in a trial of Ad26.COV2.S vaccine versus placebo. The origin of the receptors is a person aged 18-60 years who received the Ad26.COV2.S COVID-19 vaccine or a placebo. Each CDR3 is given with its conserved first and last residue. D genes are given only for firm matches. A clone size is listed for some rows: how often the clone was seen (once, few, many), or a class if it is expanded.

>TRBV28|TRBJ2-5|.|.
CASSFETQETQYF
TGTGCCAGCAGTTTTGAGACCCAAGAGACCCAGTACTTC
>TRBV5-1|TRBJ1-1|TRBD1|.
CASSYGQGVNTEAFF
TGCGCCAGCAGCTACGGACAGGGAGTGAACACTGAAGCTTTCTTT
>TRBV5-6|TRBJ2-7|TRBD2|.
CASSPLLAGVYEQYF
TGTGCCAGCAGCCCTCTACTAGCGGGAGTATACGAGCAGTACTTC
>TRBV19|TRBJ1-6|TRBD1|.
CASSKGQPNSPLHF
TGTGCCAGTAGTAAGGGACAGCCTAATTCACCCCTCCACTTT
>TRBV28|TRBJ2-1|TRBD2|.
CASSFVPGQKAGGSYNEQFF
TGTGCCAGCAGTTTCGTTCCGGGACAGAAAGCGGGAGGCTCCTACAATGAGCAGTTCTTC
>TRBV6-6|TRBJ1-1|TRBD1|.
CASSYPQGAEAFF
TGTGCCAGCAGTTACCCGCAGGGGGCGGAAGCTTTCTTT
>TRBV11-2|TRBJ1-5|.|.
CASSLEGGGNQPQHF
TGTGCCAGCAGCTTAGAAGGGGGTGGCAATCAGCCCCAGCATTTT
>TRBV6-1|TRBJ2-7|TRBD2|few
CASSEGLAGLYEQYF
TGTGCCAGCAGTGAAGGCCTAGCGGGTCTCTACGAGCAGTACTTC
>TRBV4-1|TRBJ2-5|.|.
CASSRERRDIETQYF
TGCGCCAGCAGCCGGGAGCGCCGGGATATAGAGACCCAGTACTTC
>TRBV4-1|TRBJ2-3|.|.
CASSQDDGGGYTDTQYF
TGCGCCAGCAGCCAAGATGACGGAGGGGGATACACAGATACGCAGTATTTT
>TRBV25-1|TRBJ2-5|.|.
CASSRGETQYF
TGTGCCAGCAGTCGAGGGGAGACCCAGTACTTC
>TRBV19|TRBJ1-1|.|few
CASSTAWGELLEAFF
TGTGCCAGTAGTACCGCGTGGGGGGAACTACTTGAAGCTTTCTTT
>TRBV4-1|TRBJ1-1|TRBD1|.
CASSQTGTGARNLNTEAFF
TGCGCCAGCAGCCAAACCGGGACAGGGGCCCGAAATTTGAACACTGAAGCTTTCTTT
>TRBV19|TRBJ2-7|.|.
CASSIQYFYSYEQYF
TGTGCCAGTAGTATTCAGTACTTCTACTCCTACGAGCAGTACTTC
>TRBV27|TRBJ2-1|.|.
CASSNPGVYNNEQFF
TGTGCCAGCAGCAATCCAGGGGTGTACAACAATGAGCAGTTCTTC
>TRBV12-5|TRBJ2-1|.|.
CASGLVKDSLLPNEQFF
TGTGCTAGTGGTTTGGTCAAGGACAGCCTGCTGCCCAATGAGCAGTTCTTC
>TRBV19|TRBJ1-6|.|.
CASSTGSSPLHF
TGTGCCAGTAGTACAGGGTCTTCACCCCTCCACTTT
>TRBV7-2|TRBJ2-4|TRBD1|.
CASSLVGTGTGENIQYF
TGTGCCAGCAGCTTAGTGGGTACCGGGACAGGGGAGAACATTCAGTACTTC
>TRBV28|TRBJ2-2|.|once
CASSFRGNPGTGELFF
TGTGCCAGCAGTTTCCGGGGGAATCCGGGCACCGGGGAGCTGTTTTTT
>TRBV2|TRBJ1-3|.|.
CASSFGLPSESTIYF
TGTGCCAGCAGTTTTGGACTGCCCTCGGAATCCACCATATATTTT
>TRBV28|TRBJ2-1|.|.
CASSPTGMLYNEQFF
TGTGCCAGCTCTCCGACCGGGATGCTCTACAATGAGCAGTTCTTC
>TRBV6-6|TRBJ2-1|TRBD2|.
CASRGLAGDNEQFF
TGTGCCAGCAGGGGCCTAGCGGGAGACAATGAGCAGTTCTTC
>TRBV23-1|TRBJ2-1|TRBD2|.
CASSERGVSSARNEQFF
TGCGCCAGCAGTGAGCGGGGGGTCTCCTCAGCCCGCAATGAGCAGTTCTTC
>TRBV11-2|TRBJ2-2|TRBD2|.
CASSLTSGASNTGELFF
TGTGCCAGCAGCTTGACTAGCGGGGCGTCGAACACCGGGGAGCTGTTTTTT
>TRBV6-5|TRBJ2-1|TRBD2|.
CASSYYSGLSYNEQFF
TGTGCCAGCAGTTACTATAGCGGGCTCTCCTACAATGAGCAGTTCTTC
>TRBV11-2|TRBJ2-1|TRBD2|few
CASKGGRSYNEQFF
TGTGCCAGCAAGGGAGGGCGCTCCTACAATGAGCAGTTCTTC